The 30 T cell receptor beta chains below all came from one sample that was sequenced in a study of blood T cell repertoires in COVID-19. Sequencing was performed with immunoSEQ multiplex PCR; in TCRdb, only in-frame clones are kept and a portion is missing. Found here are about 160,000 clones, over 80% of them singletons; the top ten hold roughly 9%. Material: peripheral blood. Every receptor here comes from a woman of 80 years or more with active or convalescent COVID-19.

The chain uses TRBV27 and TRBJ1-1, with TRBD1 as a possible D gene (5 bases). Germline V lookup: CDR1 MNHEY, CDR2 SMNVEV (reference sequence). V lost 2 bases and J lost 1, with 11 bases in between. This CDR3 is 15 amino acids long. Written as DNA, the CDR3 is TGTGCCAGCAGTTTAATAGGGGTTGCGAACACTGAAGCTTTCTTT. Amino acid sequence: CASSLIGVANTEAFF.

The J gene is TRBJ1-5, the V gene TRBV30; 7 nucleotides line up with TRBD1. The germline CDR1 and CDR2 sequences are GTSNPN and SVGIG (reference sequence). V lost 1 base to trimming and J lost 0 bases; unmatched junction nucleotides: 6. This CDR3 has 16 residues. In nucleotides, the CDR3 is TGTGCCTGGAGTGATGGGACAGCTTATAGCAATCAGCCCCAGCATTTT. Its translation is CAWSDGTAYSNQPQHF.

The chain links TRBV5-6 to TRBJ2-1, with 8 bases matching TRBD1. J gave up 2 bases and V 4 bases, and 5 bases lay outside the gene matches. CDR1 is SGHDT, CDR2 YYEEEE, per germline. The CDR3 contains 15 residues. CDR3: CASSKDRGTYNEQFF. The CDR3 DNA reads as TGTGCCAGCAGCAAAGACAGGGGAACCTACAATGAGCAGTTCTTC.

This sequence joins TRBV5-1 and TRBJ1-4, with D unclear. This CDR3 is built from 11 residues. The germline V gene has CDR1 SGHRS and CDR2 YFSETQ. V dropped 8 bases and J dropped 8 bases, with 10 bases sitting between them. As DNA, the CDR3 is TGCGCCAGTAGCGTAATAGAAAAACTGTTTTTT. Protein product: CASSVIEKLFF. Complete variable domain (other parts from reference TRBV5-1 and TRBJ1-4): KAGVTQTPRYLIKTRGQQVTLSCSPISGHRSVSWYQQTPGQGLQFLFEYFSETQRNKGNFPGRFSGRQFSNSRSEMNVSTLELGDSALYLCASSVIEKLFFGSGTQLSVL.

This clone was picked up one time. V is TRBV10-3 and J is TRBJ2-5; 7 nucleotides align to TRBD2. Germline V lookup: CDR1 ENHRY, CDR2 SYGVKD. The CDR3 extends over 14 amino acids. V lost 2 bases, J lost 5 bases, and 5 bases stayed unmatched. The CDR3 loop is CAISEGRGRETQYF. DNA for the CDR3: TGTGCCATCAGTGAGGGGAGGGGCCGGGAGACCCAGTACTTC.

Concerning this clone itself: This sample includes further DNA sequences coding for the same CDR3. The rearrangement joins TRBV25-1 to TRBJ1-5; a weak D match, TRBD1 (6 bases). V dropped 6 bases and J dropped 0 bases, with 12 bases sitting between them. This CDR3 spans 15 amino acids. Looked up from germline, CDR1 is MGHDK and CDR2 is SYGVNS. The CDR3 protein is CASRPGQDSNQPQHF. In DNA, the CDR3 is TGTGCCAGCAGACCGGGACAAGATAGCAATCAGCCCCAGCATTTT.

The genes are TRBV27 and TRBJ1-1, with 10 bases matching TRBD1. V gave up 7 bases and J gave up 1 base; unmatched junction bases: 6. In germline, CDR1 is MNHEY, CDR2 SMNVEV (reference sequence). The CDR3 sequence is 15 residues long. This CDR3 reads CASTERQGANTEAFF. The CDR3 DNA reads TGTGCCAGCACCGAGAGACAGGGGGCGAACACTGAAGCTTTCTTT.

V and J are TRBV19 and TRBJ1-6; D is possibly TRBD1 (5 bases). Between the trimmed V and J ends, which lost 4 bases and 4 bases, there was a span of 11 bases. Germline CDR1 LNHDA, CDR2 SQIVND (reference sequence). This CDR3 comprises 15 residues. The CDR3 nucleotides read TGTGCCAGTAGTAGCGGACATCTTTATAATTCACCCCTCCACTTT. Encoded protein: CASSSGHLYNSPLHF.

In its sample, this clone was seen a few times. The chain has TRBV25-1 and TRBJ1-3; D is undetermined. Germline CDR1 reads MGHDK; CDR2 reads SYGVNS. CDR3 length equals 15 residues. With 3 bases removed from V and 0 bases from J, the gap between germline ends came to 9 bases. The CDR3 loop is CASSEPGNSGNTIYF. The CDR3 bases are TGTGCCAGCAGTGAGCCGGGAAACTCTGGAAACACCATATATTTT.

V gene TRBV9 combines with J gene TRBJ1-3; 8 bases match TRBD1. CDR3 length equals 16 residues. The V segment lost 3 bases and the J segment 2 bases; nucleotides outside the gene matches: 7. From germline, CDR1 is SGDLS and CDR2 YYNGEE. The CDR3 spells CASSGQTGVPGNTIYF. CDR3 nucleotides: TGTGCCAGCAGCGGCCAGACAGGGGTCCCTGGAAACACCATATATTTT.

The chain joins TRBV6-5 to TRBJ2-3; 9 bases align to TRBD1. Germline V gene lookup returns CDR1 MNHEY and CDR2 SVGAGI. The CDR3 length is 14 residues. V was pared by 6 bases and J by 1 base, with 2 bases of the junction left unmatched. The CDR3 loop is CASRRDRGTDTQYF. In DNA, the CDR3 is TGTGCCAGCAGGCGGGACAGGGGCACAGATACGCAGTATTTT.

This chain connects TRBV5-6 to TRBJ1-2; 7 nucleotides match TRBD1. Losses at the gene ends were 4 bases for V and 5 bases for J; bases not matched to a gene: 11. This CDR3 has 15 residues. CDR1 is SGHDT, CDR2 YYEEEE, per germline. As DNA, the CDR3 is TGTGCCAGCAGCCCTCTGACAGGGACGATATATGGCTACACCTTC. Translation: CASSPLTGTIYGYTF.

This chain uses TRBV18 with TRBJ2-3, with D perhaps matching TRBD1 (6 bases). Trimming left V 3 bases short and J 0 bases short, with 10 bases between. The CDR3 consists of 15 residues. CDR1 is KGHSH, CDR2 LQKENI, per germline. CDR3 in amino acids: CASSPAGASTDTQYF. CDR3 coding DNA: TGTGCCAGCTCACCTGCAGGGGCAAGCACAGATACGCAGTATTTT. Looking up the rest from reference TRBV18 and TRBJ2-3 gives the full variable domain: NAGVMQNPRHLVRRRGQEARLRCSPMKGHSHVYWYRQLPEEGLKFMVYLQKENIIDESGMPKERFSAEFPKEGPSILRIQQVVRGDSAAYFCASSPAGASTDTQYFGPGTRLTVL.

This chain links TRBV5-4 with TRBJ2-5; tentatively, D is TRBD1 (6 bases). The CDR3 has 15 residues. The V end was cut by 3 bases, the J end by 1 base, with 13 bases between. CDR1 and CDR2 from the germline V gene are SGHNT and YYREEE (reference sequence). This CDR3 is CASSYTGSPQETQYF. The CDR3 region has the DNA TGTGCCAGCAGCTACACAGGGTCCCCCCAAGAGACCCAGTACTTC. Looking up the rest from reference TRBV5-4 and TRBJ2-5 gives the full variable domain: ETGVTQSPTHLIKTRGQQVTLRCSSQSGHNTVSWYQQALGQGPQFIFQYYREEENGRGNFPPRFSGLQFPNYSSELNVNALELDDSALYLCASSYTGSPQETQYFGPGTRLLVL.

This chain uses TRBV6-5 with TRBJ1-5, with D possibly matching TRBD1 (5 bases). CDR1 is MNHEY, CDR2 SVGAGI, per germline. The CDR3 has 15 residues. V lost 6 bases, J lost 3 bases, and 15 bases lay in between. The CDR3 DNA follows: TGTGCCAGCAGGGATTATGGGGGGTACAATCAGCCCCAGCATTTT. Residues: CASRDYGGYNQPQHF.

The chain recombines TRBV11-3 with TRBJ2-5, with 10 bases aligning to TRBD2. After removal of 5 bases from V and 5 bases from J, the junction contained 11 bases not matched to a gene. The CDR3 is 16 residues long. CDR1 and CDR2 (germline): SGHNT, YENEEA. Here the CDR3 reads CASSGRASGGRETQYF. The CDR3 DNA follows: TGTGCCAGCAGCGGGAGGGCTAGCGGGGGTCGGGAGACCCAGTACTTC.

The V call is TRBV7-2, the J call TRBJ1-3; D possibly corresponds to TRBD1 (5 bases). The CDR3 length is 13 residues. Trimming shortened V by 5 bases and J by 6 bases, and 11 bases separated the two germline ends. Germline CDR1 reads SGHTA; CDR2 reads FQGNSA. CDR3 loop: CASSTRQSNTIYF. CDR3 DNA: TGTGCCAGCAGCACAAGACAGTCAAACACCATATATTTT.

The chain combines TRBV3-1 (or the pseudogene TRBV3-2) with TRBJ1-1, with 9 bases fitting TRBD1. V gave up 3 bases and J gave up 8 bases; unmatched junction bases: 7. The CDR3 runs 14 residues. Germline V gene lookup returns CDR1 LGHDT and CDR2 YNNKEL (reference sequence). Written as DNA, the CDR3 is TGTGCCAGCAGCCACCACGGACAGGGGCTAGAAGCTTTCTTT. Translation gives CASSHHGQGLEAFF.

The chain carries TRBV5-8 and TRBJ1-1, with D possibly being TRBD1 (5 bases). CDR3 length equals 13 residues. Germline-derived CDR1 and CDR2 are SGHTS and YDEGEE. Trimming pared 0 bases from V and 3 bases from J, leaving 6 bases between. The CDR3 DNA reads TGTGCCAGCAGCTTGGCAGGGTACACTGAAGCTTTCTTT. Its translation is CASSLAGYTEAFF.

The chain employs TRBV7-2 and TRBJ1-1; possibly TRBD1 for D (5 bases). CDR3 size: 10 residues. The V and J ends lost 5 bases and 11 bases respectively, with 9 bases between them. Germline lookup yields CDR1 SGHTA and CDR2 FQGNSA. Here the CDR3 reads CASSPRQAFF. Here the CDR3 DNA reads TGTGCCAGCAGCCCGAGACAGGCTTTCTTT.

The genes are TRBV7-3 and TRBJ2-1; 10 bases are shared with TRBD1. The J segment lost 9 bases and the V segment lost 5 bases, leaving 4 bases of the junction unmatched. The V gene's germline CDR1 is SGHTA and CDR2 FQGTGA. The CDR3 runs to 13 residues. The CDR3 is CASSLGQGTEQFF. The CDR3 DNA reads TGTGCCAGCAGCCTGGGACAGGGGACTGAGCAGTTCTTC.

The rearrangement joins TRBV11-2 to TRBJ2-1; D may be TRBD1 (5 bases). V shed 8 bases and J shed 0 bases, with 8 bases lying between them. The CDR3 covers 13 residues. Germline values: CDR1 SGHAT, CDR2 FQNNGV. The CDR3 sequence is CASRQSSYNEQFF. Written as DNA, the CDR3 is TGTGCCAGCCGACAGAGCTCCTACAATGAGCAGTTCTTC.

This chain connects TRBV7-2 to TRBJ1-3; TRBD1 matches at 11 bases. This CDR3 spans 15 amino acids. J was trimmed by 7 bases and V by 3 bases; bases with no gene match: 5. The V gene's germline CDR1 is SGHTA and CDR2 FQGNSA. This CDR3 reads CASSFLDRGLNTIYF. For the CDR3, the DNA is TGTGCCAGCAGCTTTCTGGACAGGGGGCTGAACACCATATATTTT.

This clone appeared a single time. This rearrangement joins TRBV5-6 to TRBJ1-2, with D hard to call. The CDR3 sequence is 14 residues long. V was trimmed by 0 bases and J by 1 base, leaving 7 bases between them. CDR1 SGHDT and CDR2 YYEEEE come from the germline V gene. The DNA for the CDR3 is TGTGCCAGCAGCTTGGACGGAGTTAACTATGGCTACACCTTC. It specifies CASSLDGVNYGYTF.

This clone was seen just once. The rearrangement links TRBV1 to TRBJ2-1; TRBD1 was called by the table and not checked on the DNA. TRBV1 is termed a pseudogene. The CDR3 is 9 amino acids. CDR3 in DNA: TGCACCGACAGGGGCGAGCAGTTCTTC. Its protein product is CTDRGEQFF.

The rearrangement uses TRBV4-1 and TRBJ1-5; D remains unclear. The CDR3 length is 16 residues. V lost 0 bases and J lost 7, with 16 bases in between. Germline-derived CDR1 and CDR2 are MGHRA and YSYEKL. Here the CDR3 DNA reads TGCGCCAGCAGCCAAGATTCAGAGGGATCATGGCAGCCCCAGCATTTT. It is translated as CASSQDSEGSWQPQHF.

The V gene is TRBV7-8, the J gene TRBJ1-1; D perhaps matches TRBD1 (5 bases). The CDR3 contains 12 residues. V was pared by 4 bases and J by 5 bases, with 8 bases between. Germline CDR1 reads SGHVS; CDR2 reads FQNEAQ. For the CDR3, the DNA is TGTGCCAGCAGCTCGGGGGGGACTGAAGCTTTCTTT. This sequence encodes CASSSGGTEAFF.

The CDR3 DNA follows: TGCAGCGTTTTCGGGGGGGGGCACGACGAGCAGTACTTC. As protein: CSVFGGGHDEQYF. The gene calls are TRBV29-1 and TRBJ2-7, with 8 bases that match TRBD2. CDR1 is SQVTM and CDR2 is ANQGSEA in the germline V gene. Losses at the gene ends were 5 bases for V and 5 bases for J; bases not matched to a gene: 8. The CDR3 has 13 amino acids.

This sequence joins TRBV3-1 (or the pseudogene TRBV3-2) and TRBJ1-2; TRBD1 matches 7 bases. CDR1 is LGHDT, CDR2 YNNKEL, per germline (reference sequence). The junction had 3 bases not matched to a gene; V was cut back by 3 bases and J by 5 bases. CDR3 length equals 13 residues. The CDR3 DNA is TGTGCCAGCAGCCATGGGACAGCATATGGCTACACCTTC. Its translation is CASSHGTAYGYTF.

The V and J genes are TRBV29-1 and TRBJ1-2; no definite D call. The CDR3 spans 14 residues. Germline values: CDR1 SQVTM, CDR2 ANQGSEA. Between the trimmed V and J ends, which lost 2 bases and 1 base, there was a span of 11 bases. CDR3 DNA: TGCAGCGTTGAAAAGGAGGCCTATAACTATGGCTACACCTTC. This encodes CSVEKEAYNYGYTF.